The 25 T cell receptor beta chains below were found in one sample sequenced in a study of blood T cell repertoires in COVID-19. Some clones are missing from TCRdb's copy, which holds only in-frame ones; the method was immunoSEQ multiplex PCR. The sample yields 54,000 or so clones, around 83% seen once. The material sequenced was peripheral blood. The receptors shown here come from a woman aged 60-75 years with acute or convalescent COVID-19.

The chain couples TRBV27 to TRBJ1-2, with a weak D call TRBD1 (5 bases). The germline CDR1 and CDR2 sequences are MNHEY and SMNVEV (reference sequence). The CDR3 runs 15 residues. Trimming left V 2 bases short and J 5 bases short, with 15 bases between. The CDR3 nucleotides are TGTGCCAGCAGTTTAAGCTTAGCCAAGGGGTATGGCTACACCTTC. Protein sequence: CASSLSLAKGYGYTF.

The V gene is TRBV15, the J gene TRBJ2-2; D is possibly TRBD1 (6 bases). The CDR3 is 15 amino acids. Looked up from germline, CDR1 is LNHNV and CDR2 is YYDKDF (reference sequence). With 1 base removed from V and 7 bases from J, the gap between germline ends came to 13 bases. This chain's CDR3 is CATSRGPGAGGELFF. The CDR3 bases are TGTGCCACCAGCAGAGGTCCAGGGGCGGGCGGGGAGCTGTTTTTT.

This sequence joins TRBV30 and TRBJ2-6; 9 positions match TRBD1. V trimming: 0 bases; J trimming: 0 bases; junction bases outside the gene matches: 9. CDR1 is GTSNPN and CDR2 is SVGIG in the germline V gene (reference sequence). The CDR3 consists of 19 residues. Here the CDR3 DNA reads TGTGCCTGGAGTGTACCATTGGGACAGGGACCCTCTGGGGCCAACGTCCTGACTTTC. Translation: CAWSVPLGQGPSGANVLTF.

A single count supports this clone. The rearrangement links TRBV5-1 to TRBJ1-6; 7 bases align to TRBD1. The germline V gene encodes CDR1 SGHRS and CDR2 YFSETQ. J was trimmed by 4 bases and V by 2 bases; bases with no gene match: 3. This CDR3 has 15 amino acids. CDR3 sequence: CASSFMGQYNSPLHF. The DNA of the CDR3 is TGCGCCAGCAGCTTTATGGGACAGTATAATTCACCCCTCCACTTT.

The rearrangement joins TRBV7-2 to TRBJ1-4; a weak D match, TRBD1 (5 bases). Germline CDR1 SGHTA, CDR2 FQGNSA. Trimming cost V 0 bases and J 1 base, with 9 bases left between them. This CDR3 is 16 amino acids long. The CDR3, as DNA: TGTGCCAGCAGCTTAGCGTCGGGGGGAACTAATGAAAAACTGTTTTTT. Translating it yields CASSLASGGTNEKLFF.

This clone has just a few counts. The chain uses TRBV7-9 and TRBJ1-4, with D possibly TRBD1 on 5 matching bases. The CDR3 has 16 residues. Germline CDR1 reads SEHNR; CDR2 reads FQNEAQ (reference sequence). Trimming pared 2 bases from V and 7 bases from J, leaving 17 bases between. In DNA, the CDR3 is TGTGCCAGCAGCTTACCCGGCCAGGGTGGATTTGAAAAACTGTTTTTT. Protein sequence: CASSLPGQGGFEKLFF.

Concerning this clone: An end of the junction differs from the germline gene, which may be a read error. This chain joins TRBV7-7 and TRBJ2-3, with D possibly matching TRBD2 (5 bases). CDR3 length equals 13 residues. Germline lookup yields CDR1 SSHAT and CDR2 FNYEAQ (reference sequence). The CDR3 DNA is TGTGCTAGCAGCTCGGGGAATACAGATACGCAGTATTTT. It is translated as CASSSGNTDTQYF.

The J gene is TRBJ2-3, the V gene TRBV7-8, with TRBD2 matching over 10 bases. CDR3 length equals 20 residues. Germline CDR1 reads SGHVS; CDR2 reads FQNEAQ. With 5 bases clipped from V and 0 bases from J, the junction kept 17 bases outside the gene matches. CDR3 in amino acids: CASSPEGWTSGLLSTDTQYF. CDR3 sequence (DNA): TGTGCCAGCAGCCCAGAGGGATGGACTAGCGGACTGTTAAGCACAGATACGCAGTATTTT.

The DNA of the CDR3 is TGTGCCAGCAAAGGGGGACATGACTATAATTCACCCCTCCACTTT. Translation gives CASKGGHDYNSPLHF. The V gene is TRBV2, the J gene TRBJ1-6; tentative D call: TRBD1 (6 bases). The CDR3 covers 15 residues. Germline V gene lookup returns CDR1 SNHLY and CDR2 FYNNEI. V was shortened by 7 bases and J by 3 bases, with 13 bases between the two germline ends. The entire variable domain, with the rest obtained from reference TRBV2 and TRBJ1-6, is as follows: EPEVTQTPSHQVTQMGQEVILRCVPISNHLYFYWYRQILGQKVEFLVSFYNNEISEKSEIFDDQFSVERPDGSNFTLKIRSTKLEDSAMYFCASKGGHDYNSPLHFGNGTRLTVT.

The V call is TRBV6-5, the J call TRBJ2-3, with D perhaps TRBD2 (6 bases). The CDR3 has 15 residues. Germline CDR1 and CDR2: MNHEY and SVGAGI. Trimming shortened V by 2 bases and J by 3 bases, and 12 bases separated the two germline ends. The CDR3 region is CASSYAGTYTDTQYF. In DNA form, the CDR3 reads TGTGCCAGCAGTTACGCCGGGACTTATACAGATACGCAGTATTTT.

This chain links TRBV28 with TRBJ1-6, with D tentatively TRBD1 (6 bases). The CDR3 extends over 12 amino acids. Germline lookup yields CDR1 MDHEN and CDR2 SYDVKM. Trimming removed 5 bases from V and 14 bases from J, with 13 bases in between. The CDR3 loop is CASSISGESLHF. The CDR3 DNA is TGTGCCAGCAGTATTTCAGGGGAGTCCCTCCACTTT.

The chain carries TRBV9 and TRBJ1-2, with TRBD1 identical over 8 bases. Germline trimming cut 3 bases from V and 3 bases from J; bases unmatched to any gene: 7. This CDR3 has 15 residues. Germline-derived CDR1 and CDR2 are SGDLS and YYNGEE. The CDR3 nucleotides read TGTGCCAGCAGCGGAGACCCGACAGGGGACTATGGCTACACCTTC. Amino acids: CASSGDPTGDYGYTF. The variable domain in full, with the rest retrieved from reference TRBV9 and TRBJ1-2, is DSGVTQTPKHLITATGQRVTLRCSPRSGDLSVYWYQQSLDQGLQFLIQYYNGEERAKGNILERFSAQQFPDLHSELNLSSLELGDSALYFCASSGDPTGDYGYTFGSGTRLTVV.

This clone appeared a single time. This chain uses TRBV15 with TRBJ2-1, with 9 bases that match TRBD2. Germline CDR1 is LNHNV and CDR2 is YYDKDF (reference sequence). The CDR3 spans 17 residues. The ends lost 0 bases at V and 7 bases at J; junction bases unmatched: 10. The CDR3 protein is CATSREVPGTSLNEQFF. As DNA, the CDR3 is TGTGCCACCAGCAGAGAGGTCCCCGGGACTAGCCTAAATGAGCAGTTCTTC.

This chain joins TRBV6-4 and TRBJ1-2, with a tentative D call TRBD1 (5 bases). Germline CDR1 and CDR2: MRHNA and SNTAGT. The CDR3 contains 13 residues. Trimming removed 3 bases at V and 4 bases at J, with 9 bases between. The CDR3 DNA follows: TGTGCCAGCAGTGAGCCCGGGGGCTATGGCTACACCTTC. It specifies CASSEPGGYGYTF.

The V call is TRBV27, the J call TRBJ2-2; 9 nucleotides agree with TRBD2. Per germline, CDR1 MNHEY and CDR2 SMNVEV (reference sequence). This CDR3 comprises 17 residues. The junction had 4 bases not matched to a gene; V was cut back by 1 base and J by 1 base. The CDR3 DNA sequence: TGTGCCAGCAGTTTATTTGCGGGGGGGAGGAACACCGGGGAGCTGTTTTTT. It codes for CASSLFAGGRNTGELFF.

Comment on this clone: One junction end does not reproduce the germline sequence, and a read error may be involved. The chain joins TRBV27 to TRBJ2-1; 11 bases are shared with TRBD2. Germline lookup yields CDR1 MNHEY and CDR2 SMNVEV (reference sequence). The CDR3 has 13 amino acids. The CDR3 region has the DNA TGTGCCAGCACCGCGACTAGCGGGATTCAACTGATCTTC. It codes for CASTATSGIQLIF.

The CDR3 sequence: CASSENGGAEAFF. CDR3 nucleotide sequence: TGTGCCAGCAGCGAAAACGGGGGGGCTGAAGCTTTCTTT. The chain uses TRBV7-9 and TRBJ1-1; D may be TRBD1 (5 bases). Trimming stripped 5 bases from V and 6 bases from J, with 13 bases between. This CDR3 is built from 13 residues. CDR1 and CDR2 from the germline V gene are SEHNR and FQNEAQ (reference sequence).

The chain's CDR3 is CASSLGPNNEQFF. The DNA for the CDR3 is TGTGCCAGCAGCTTAGGGCCAAACAATGAGCAGTTCTTC. V usage is TRBV7-3 and J usage is TRBJ2-1, with D uncertain. Trimming removed 2 bases at V and 5 bases at J, with 7 bases between. The CDR3 sequence is 13 residues long. CDR1 SGHTA and CDR2 FQGTGA come from the germline V gene.

This chain connects TRBV6-5 to TRBJ1-3; D call uncertain. Germline V gene lookup returns CDR1 MNHEY and CDR2 SVGAGI. Trimming removed 4 bases at V and 0 bases at J, with 10 bases between. The CDR3 is 15 amino acids. The CDR3 is CASSFDGGSGNTIYF. DNA for the CDR3: TGTGCCAGCAGTTTTGACGGAGGCTCTGGAAACACCATATATTTT.

The chain combines TRBV9 with TRBJ2-5; the match to TRBD1 covers 7 bases. The CDR3 has 15 amino acids. Trimming removed 0 bases from V and 5 bases from J; junction bases left unmatched: 7. Germline CDR1 SGDLS, CDR2 YYNGEE. The CDR3 loop is CASSVATGIMETQYF. The CDR3 nucleotides are TGTGCCAGCAGCGTAGCGACAGGGATTATGGAGACCCAGTACTTC.

The V and J genes are TRBV7-9 and TRBJ1-1, with TRBD1 matching 7 bases. V gave up 4 bases and J gave up 5 bases; unmatched junction bases: 10. The germline CDR1 and CDR2 sequences are SEHNR and FQNEAQ (reference sequence). The CDR3 spans 15 residues. The CDR3 reads CASSSQDRAGTEAFF. In DNA form, the CDR3 reads TGTGCCAGCAGCTCCCAAGACAGGGCGGGAACTGAAGCTTTCTTT.

This chain joins TRBV3-1 (or the pseudogene TRBV3-2) and TRBJ2-2; 11 bases align to TRBD2. The CDR3 contains 17 residues. Germline lookup yields CDR1 LGHDT and CDR2 YNNKEL (reference sequence). V lost 0 bases, J lost 6 bases, and 6 bases stayed unmatched. Written as DNA, the CDR3 is TGTGCCAGCAGCCAAGATCCTAGCGGGAGGTATGCCGGGGAGCTGTTTTTT. This translates into CASSQDPSGRYAGELFF.

This clone was observed a single time. The genes are TRBV25-1 and TRBJ1-1, with TRBD1 identical over 8 bases. V shed 0 bases, J shed 5 bases, and the junction held 11 bases outside the gene matches. The CDR3 extends over 17 amino acids. Germline-derived CDR1 and CDR2 are MGHDK and SYGVNS. The CDR3 nucleotides read TGTGCCAGCAGTGAATATCGGGCAGGGGGCGCGAGGACTGAAGCTTTCTTT. The encoded protein is CASSEYRAGGARTEAFF.

V gene TRBV6-4 combines with J gene TRBJ1-2; D remains unclear. CDR3 length: 15 residues. V shed 2 bases and J shed 4 bases, with 14 bases lying between them. The germline V gene has CDR1 MRHNA and CDR2 SNTAGT. CDR3 protein: CASSDTPGFGYGYTF. The CDR3 DNA is TGTGCCAGCAGTGACACTCCCGGTTTTGGCTATGGCTACACCTTC.

This clone appeared a single time. J is TRBJ1-6 and V is TRBV10-3, with 7 bases that match TRBD1. This CDR3 contains 14 residues. The V gene end was trimmed by 10 bases and the J gene end by 8 bases; junction bases not matched to a gene: 11. CDR1 and CDR2 (germline): ENHRY, SYGVKD. This chain's CDR3 is CATALRDSDSPLHF. CDR3 bases: TGTGCCACAGCACTCCGGGACAGTGATTCACCCCTCCACTTT.